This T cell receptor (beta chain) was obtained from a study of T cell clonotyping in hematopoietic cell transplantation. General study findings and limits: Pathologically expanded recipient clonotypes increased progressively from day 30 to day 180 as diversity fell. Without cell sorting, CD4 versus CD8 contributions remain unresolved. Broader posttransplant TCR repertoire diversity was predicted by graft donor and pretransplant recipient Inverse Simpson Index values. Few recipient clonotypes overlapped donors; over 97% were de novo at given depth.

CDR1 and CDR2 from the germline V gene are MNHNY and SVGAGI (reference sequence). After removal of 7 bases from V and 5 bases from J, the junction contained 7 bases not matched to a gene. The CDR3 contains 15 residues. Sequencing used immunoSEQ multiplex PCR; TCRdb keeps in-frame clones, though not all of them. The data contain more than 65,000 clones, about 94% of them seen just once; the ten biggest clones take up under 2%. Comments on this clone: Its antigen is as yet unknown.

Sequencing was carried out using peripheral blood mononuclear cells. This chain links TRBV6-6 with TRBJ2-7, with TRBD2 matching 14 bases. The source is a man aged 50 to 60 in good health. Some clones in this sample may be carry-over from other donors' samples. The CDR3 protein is CASKGTSGSFDEQYF. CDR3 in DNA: TGTGCCAGCAAAGGGACTAGCGGGAGTTTCGACGAGCAGTACTTC.